The TCR beta chain described here comes from a study of identical twins. Study findings and constraints: The study drew conclusions from cross-sectional statistical analysis, not from following the same donors. Analyses of zero insertions could, in part, be confounded by invariant MAIT and iNKT cells. The study found weaker excess twin sharing in beta out-of-frame sequences.

Every sampled donor was Caucasian and healthy. Per germline, CDR1 SGHTA and CDR2 FQGNSA. The ends lost 5 bases at V and 7 bases at J; junction bases unmatched: 10. This CDR3 spans 16 amino acids. This clonotype was detected only a few times. The antigen is unknown. TCRdb re-derived calls from the 5' RACE reads in MiXCR, one entry per CDR3 protein. Found here are around 670,000 distinct CDR3 sequences, roughly 6% of them singletons; the top ten hold roughly 1.8%. The sequenced material came from naive T cells sorted from blood. The rearrangement links TRBV7-2 to TRBJ2-7; 14 bases are shared with TRBD2. This receptor was identified in a man between 18 and 29 years old in good health. CDR3: CASSPGLAGVVREQYF. CDR3 DNA sequence: TGTGCCAGCAGCCCGGGACTAGCGGGAGTAGTGCGTGAGCAGTACTTC.